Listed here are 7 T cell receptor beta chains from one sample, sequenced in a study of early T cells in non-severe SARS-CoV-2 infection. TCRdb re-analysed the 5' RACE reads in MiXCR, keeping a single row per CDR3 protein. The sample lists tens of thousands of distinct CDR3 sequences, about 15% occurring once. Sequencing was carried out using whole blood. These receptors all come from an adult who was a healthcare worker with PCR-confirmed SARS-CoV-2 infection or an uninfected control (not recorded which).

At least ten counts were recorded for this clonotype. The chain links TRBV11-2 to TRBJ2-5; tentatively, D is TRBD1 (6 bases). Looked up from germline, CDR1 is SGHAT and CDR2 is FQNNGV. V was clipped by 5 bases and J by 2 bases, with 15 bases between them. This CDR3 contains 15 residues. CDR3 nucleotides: TGTGCCAGCAGCCCCCAGGGGAACAGTCAAGAGACCCAGTACTTC. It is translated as CASSPQGNSQETQYF. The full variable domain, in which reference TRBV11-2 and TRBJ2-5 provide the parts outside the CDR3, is EAGVAQSPRYKIIEKRQSVAFWCNPISGHATLYWYQQILGQGPKLLIQFQNNGVVDDSQLPKDRFSAERLKGVDSTLKIQPAKLEDSAVYLCASSPQGNSQETQYFGPGTRLLVL.

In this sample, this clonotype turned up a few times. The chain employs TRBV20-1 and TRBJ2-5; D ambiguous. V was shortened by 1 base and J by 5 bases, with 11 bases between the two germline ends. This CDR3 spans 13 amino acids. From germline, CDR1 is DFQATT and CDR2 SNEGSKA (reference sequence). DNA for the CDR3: TGCAGTGCTAGAGCGGCGGTTTTCGAGACCCAGTACTTC. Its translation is CSARAAVFETQYF.

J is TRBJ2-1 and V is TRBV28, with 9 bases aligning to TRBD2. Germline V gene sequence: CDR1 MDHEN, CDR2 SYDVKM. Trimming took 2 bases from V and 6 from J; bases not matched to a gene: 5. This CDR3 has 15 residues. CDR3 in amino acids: CASSLSGGRANEQFF. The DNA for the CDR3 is TGTGCCAGCAGTTTAAGTGGCGGGAGGGCCAATGAGCAGTTCTTC.

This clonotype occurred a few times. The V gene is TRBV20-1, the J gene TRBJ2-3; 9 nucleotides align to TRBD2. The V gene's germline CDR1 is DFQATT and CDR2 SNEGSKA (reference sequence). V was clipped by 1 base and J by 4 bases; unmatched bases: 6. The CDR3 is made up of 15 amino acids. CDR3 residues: CSARARTSVSDTQYF. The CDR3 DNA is TGCAGTGCTAGAGCTCGGACTAGCGTGTCAGATACGCAGTATTTT.

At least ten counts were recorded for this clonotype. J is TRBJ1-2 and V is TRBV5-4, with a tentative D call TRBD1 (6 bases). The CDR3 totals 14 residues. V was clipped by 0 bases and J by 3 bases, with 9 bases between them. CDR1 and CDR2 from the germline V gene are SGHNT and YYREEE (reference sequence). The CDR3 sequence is CASSLGQAYYGYTF. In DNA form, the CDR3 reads TGTGCCAGCAGCTTGGGACAGGCCTACTATGGCTACACCTTC.

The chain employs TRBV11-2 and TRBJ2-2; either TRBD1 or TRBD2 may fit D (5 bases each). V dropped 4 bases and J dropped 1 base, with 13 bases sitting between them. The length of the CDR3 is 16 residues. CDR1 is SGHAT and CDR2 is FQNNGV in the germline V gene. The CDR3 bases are TGTGCCAGCAGCTCCCTTTTGAGGGGGAACACCGGGGAGCTGTTTTTT. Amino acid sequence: CASSSLLRGNTGELFF.

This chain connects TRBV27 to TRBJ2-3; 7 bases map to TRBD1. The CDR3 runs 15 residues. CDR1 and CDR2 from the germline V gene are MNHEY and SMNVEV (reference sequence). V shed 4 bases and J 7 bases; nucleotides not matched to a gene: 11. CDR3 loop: CASSSTQGGLNTQYF. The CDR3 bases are TGTGCCAGCAGTTCTACCCAAGGGGGCTTGAATACGCAGTATTTT.